A single sample is the source of the 9 T cell receptor beta chains below, sequenced in a study of blood T cell repertoires in COVID-19. Repertoires were generated with immunoSEQ multiplex PCR, while TCRdb's copy carries only in-frame clones and drops some. Of roughly 70,000 clones in the sample, around 75% were seen once. The specimen was peripheral blood. The receptors shown here come from a man aged 70 or older with acute or convalescent COVID-19.

This clone was found once. The V call is TRBV6-5, the J call TRBJ1-5, with TRBD1 matching 9 bases. The CDR3 totals 15 residues. CDR1 and CDR2 (germline): MNHEY, SVGAGI. After removal of 5 bases from V and 1 base from J, the junction contained 3 bases not matched to a gene. The CDR3: CASSPGQGSNQPQHF. Here the CDR3 DNA reads TGTGCCAGCAGTCCCGGACAGGGGAGCAATCAGCCCCAGCATTTT.

The chain has TRBV19 and TRBJ2-1, with 11 bases that match TRBD1. This CDR3 has 13 amino acids. V lost 9 bases to trimming and J lost 7 bases; unmatched junction nucleotides: 5. Germline loops: CDR1 LNHDA, CDR2 SQIVND (reference sequence). The chain's CDR3 is CASRDRGRNEQFF. The DNA for the CDR3 is TGTGCCAGCCGGGACAGGGGGAGAAATGAGCAGTTCTTC.

The sample holds a few counts of this clone. The chain employs TRBV13 and TRBJ2-7, with TRBD2 as a possible D gene (5 bases). Germline assignment: CDR1 PRHDT and CDR2 FYEKMQ (reference sequence). Trimming cost V 6 bases and J 0 bases, with 15 bases left between them. This CDR3 has 15 residues. This CDR3 reads CASSNRGIASYEQYF. Here the CDR3 DNA reads TGTGCCAGCAGTAATCGAGGGATAGCCTCCTACGAGCAGTACTTC.

V gene TRBV2 combines with J gene TRBJ2-5, with TRBD1 matching 8 bases. CDR1 and CDR2 from the germline V gene are SNHLY and FYNNEI. The CDR3 loop spans 15 amino acids. Germline trimming cut 4 bases from V and 4 bases from J; bases unmatched to any gene: 8. CDR3 region: CASSVNGQGTETQYF. The CDR3 DNA reads as TGTGCCAGCAGTGTAAATGGACAGGGAACAGAGACCCAGTACTTC.

The chain links TRBV5-1 to TRBJ1-1; D might be TRBD1 (6 bases). CDR3 length: 14 residues. In germline, CDR1 is SGHRS, CDR2 YFSETQ. V lost 0 bases to trimming and J lost 4 bases, with 10 bases between them. This CDR3 reads CASSLGQVGTEAFF. The CDR3 DNA is TGCGCCAGCAGCTTGGGACAGGTGGGCACTGAAGCTTTCTTT.

The table lists this clone with a count of one. The rearrangement joins TRBV20-1 to TRBJ2-3, with D tentatively TRBD1 or TRBD2 (6 bases each). V lost 3 bases and J 4 bases, leaving 20 bases between the germline ends. Germline-derived CDR1 and CDR2 are DFQATT and SNEGSKA (reference sequence). The CDR3 covers 16 residues. The chain's CDR3 is CSASGGQLGSPDTQYF. The CDR3 DNA reads TGCAGTGCTAGTGGGGGGCAGTTGGGGTCCCCAGATACGCAGTATTTT.

The gene calls are TRBV19 and TRBJ2-1, with 13 bases matching TRBD2. The V segment lost 7 bases and the J segment 5 bases; nucleotides outside the gene matches: 5. This CDR3 is 15 amino acids long. Germline assignment: CDR1 LNHDA and CDR2 SQIVND (reference sequence). CDR3 nucleotides: TGTGCCAGTACCCCCGGGACTAGCGGGAACAATGAGCAGTTCTTC. It encodes CASTPGTSGNNEQFF.

This chain links TRBV6-6 with TRBJ1-3; 8 bases are shared with TRBD1. With 6 bases clipped from V and 1 base from J, the junction kept 8 bases outside the gene matches. From germline, CDR1 is MNHNY and CDR2 SVGAGI (reference sequence). This CDR3 is built from 16 residues. This CDR3 is CASSPPDRGSGNTIYF. CDR3 nucleotides: TGTGCCAGCAGCCCACCTGACAGGGGTTCTGGAAACACCATATATTTT.

The rearrangement joins TRBV12-3 or TRBV12-4 to TRBJ2-7; D might be TRBD1 (5 bases). V was clipped by 6 bases and J by 12 bases, with 15 bases between them. The CDR3 has 11 residues. Here the CDR3 DNA reads TGTGCCAGCAGCCTCCAACAGGTTCGGTACTTC. Protein sequence: CASSLQQVRYF.